This T cell receptor (beta chain) is from a study of circulating and synovial CD4+ cells in juvenile arthritis. Whole-study findings and limits: Measured synovium overlap likely understates the true shared repertoire.

Measured with immunoSEQ multiplex PCR; TCRdb has only the in-frame clones, and not every one. The sample has 36,000 or so clones, around 96% seen once. This clone occurred once. Antigen: not known. This CDR3 has 15 residues. Germline values: CDR1 SGHTA, CDR2 FQGNSA. V lost 3 bases, J lost 0 bases, and 9 bases lay in between. The TCR originated in a human donor with juvenile idiopathic arthritis. Sequences were obtained from CD4+ T cells from blood. The chain uses TRBV7-2 and TRBJ2-1; D not certain. The CDR3 DNA sequence: TGTGCCAGCAGCTTCCTGAGGAGCTCCTACAATGAGCAGTTCTTC. It translates to CASSFLRSSYNEQFF.